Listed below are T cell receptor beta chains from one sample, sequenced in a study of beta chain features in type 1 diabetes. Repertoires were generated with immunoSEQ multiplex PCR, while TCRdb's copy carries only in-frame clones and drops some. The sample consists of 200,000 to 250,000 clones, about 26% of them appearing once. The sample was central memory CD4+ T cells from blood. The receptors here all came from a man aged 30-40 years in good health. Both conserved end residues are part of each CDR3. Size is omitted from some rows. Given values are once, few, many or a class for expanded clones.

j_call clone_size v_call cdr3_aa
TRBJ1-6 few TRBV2 CASGSTRPLHF
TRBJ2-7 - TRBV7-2 CASSLVEVEQYF
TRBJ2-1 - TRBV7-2 CASSLDEGEYNEQFF
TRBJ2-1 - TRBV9 CASSPRESLYNEQFF
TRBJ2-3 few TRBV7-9 CASSSSGADTQYF
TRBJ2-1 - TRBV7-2 CASSFRAWQGLDNEQFF
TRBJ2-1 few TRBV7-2 CASSPQAASNEQFF
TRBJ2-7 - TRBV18 CASSPQTAEQYF
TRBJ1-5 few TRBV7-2 CASSRTRGGNQPQHF
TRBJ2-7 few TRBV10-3 CAISEGRGRDEQYF
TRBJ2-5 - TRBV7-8 CASSSGSPQETQYF
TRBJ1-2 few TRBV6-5 CASRRFNYGYTF
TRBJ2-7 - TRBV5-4 CASSPRDRVNEQYF
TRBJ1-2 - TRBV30 CAWSVPGAGYGYTF
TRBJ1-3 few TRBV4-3 CASSQVRAGGNTIYF
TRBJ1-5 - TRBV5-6 CASSLGGTSNQPQHF
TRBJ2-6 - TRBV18 CASSLPGTGTSGANVLTF
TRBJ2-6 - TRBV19 CASSSTGTGANVLTF
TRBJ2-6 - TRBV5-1 CASSLESSGANVLTF
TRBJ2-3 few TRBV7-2 CASSLWGTPDTQYF
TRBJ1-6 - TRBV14 CASSPHRVNSPLHF
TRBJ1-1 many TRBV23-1 CASTPRGEAFF
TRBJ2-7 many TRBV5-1 CASSLGQSYEQYF
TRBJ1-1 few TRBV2 CASSALGPEAFF
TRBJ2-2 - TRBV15 CATSRDGGQGLAGNTGELFF
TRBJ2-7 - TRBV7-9 CASSPGAHWSEQYF
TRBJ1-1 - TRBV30 CAWSVHGKNTEAFF
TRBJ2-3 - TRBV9 CASSVEALGADTQYF
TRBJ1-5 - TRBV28 CASSSGGQPQHF
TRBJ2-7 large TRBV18 CASSPSAVGSYEQYF
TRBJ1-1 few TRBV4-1 CATTSNTEAFF
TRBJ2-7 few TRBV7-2 CASTHGDREGEQYF
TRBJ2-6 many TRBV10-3 CATRRGNPSGANVLTF
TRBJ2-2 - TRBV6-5 CASRLQGNTGELFF
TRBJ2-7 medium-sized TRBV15 CATSRDTRGHEQYF
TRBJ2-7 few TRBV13 CASSLGASGILREQYF
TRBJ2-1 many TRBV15 CATSSGGTGNEQFF
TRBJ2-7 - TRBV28 CASSLRQGAYEQYF
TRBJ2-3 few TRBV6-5 CASGLPGQTRYF
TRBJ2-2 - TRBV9 CASSVQTSPNTGELFF
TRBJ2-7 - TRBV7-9 CASSTTNPRDEQYF
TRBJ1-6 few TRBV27 CASSVQGGYNSPLHF
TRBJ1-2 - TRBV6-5 CASSYSWNYGYTF
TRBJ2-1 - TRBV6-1 CASMIGPAGQFF
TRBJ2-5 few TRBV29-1 CSVNLRETQYF
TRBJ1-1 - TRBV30 CAWSVFDGEAFF
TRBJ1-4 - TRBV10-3 CAISANLATNEKLFF
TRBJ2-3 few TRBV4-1 CASSQAGTVADTQYF
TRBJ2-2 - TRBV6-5 CASSYGAPGTGELFF
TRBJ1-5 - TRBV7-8 CASSYQGASNQPQHF
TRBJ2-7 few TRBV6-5 CASSYSVAGTYEQYF
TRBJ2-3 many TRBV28 CASSGTSGEDTQYF
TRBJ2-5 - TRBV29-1 CSVEGGGWAQYF
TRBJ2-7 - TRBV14 CASSRLAGDHEQYF
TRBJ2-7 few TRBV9 CASSPLATQGEQYF
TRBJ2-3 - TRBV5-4 CASSLVGGHSDTQYF
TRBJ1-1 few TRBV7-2 CASSLKNTEAFF
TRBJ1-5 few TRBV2 CASTLQPYSNQPQHF
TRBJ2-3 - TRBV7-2 CASSAPGTRTDTQYF